A single sample gave rise to the 2 T cell receptor beta chains below, sequenced in a study of CD8 T cells in ankylosing spondylitis. General study points: What seemed typical of ankylosing spondylitis blood was a TCR beta motif built from under 10 highly homologous variants.

Antigen specificity for these receptors is unknown. From the 5' RACE reads, TCRdb called clonotypes with MiXCR, one entry per CDR3 protein. The sample shows about 330,000 distinct CDR3 sequences, roughly 8% of them seen only once. Specimen: blood, either unsorted or a sorted T cell fraction (not recorded which). Receptors originate from a male donor with ankylosing spondylitis.

The chain couples TRBV9 to TRBJ2-3, with D hard to call. V was pared by 0 bases and J by 0 bases, with 8 bases between. Germline assignment: CDR1 SGDLS and CDR2 YYNGEE. The CDR3 has 15 amino acids. The CDR3 DNA is TGTGCCAGCAGCGTAGACAGCTATAGCACAGATACGCAGTATTTT. This codes for CASSVDSYSTDTQYF.

The genes are TRBV6-5 and TRBJ1-5; D perhaps matches TRBD1 (6 bases). This CDR3 is 16 amino acids long. Germline lookup yields CDR1 MNHEY and CDR2 SVGAGI. V dropped 4 bases and J dropped 4 bases, with 17 bases sitting between them. CDR3 region: CASSLGQKRRNQPQHF. For the CDR3, the DNA is TGTGCCAGCAGTTTAGGACAGAAAAGGAGGAATCAGCCCCAGCATTTT.